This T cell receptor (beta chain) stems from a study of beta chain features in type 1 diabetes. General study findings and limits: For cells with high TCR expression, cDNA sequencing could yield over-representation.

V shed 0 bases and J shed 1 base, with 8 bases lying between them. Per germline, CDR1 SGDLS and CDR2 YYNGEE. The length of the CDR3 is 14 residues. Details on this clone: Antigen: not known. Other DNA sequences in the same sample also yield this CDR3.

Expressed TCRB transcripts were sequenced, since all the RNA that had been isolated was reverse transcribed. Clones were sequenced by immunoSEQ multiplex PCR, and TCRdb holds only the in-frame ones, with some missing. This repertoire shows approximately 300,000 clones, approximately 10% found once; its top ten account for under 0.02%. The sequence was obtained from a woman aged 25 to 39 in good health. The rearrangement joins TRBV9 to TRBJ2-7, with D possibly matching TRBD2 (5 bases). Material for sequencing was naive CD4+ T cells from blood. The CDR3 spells CASSVVGSSYEQYF. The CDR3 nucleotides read TGTGCCAGCAGCGTAGTAGGGAGTTCCTACGAGCAGTACTTC. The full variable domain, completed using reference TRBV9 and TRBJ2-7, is DSGVTQTPKHLITATGQRVTLRCSPRSGDLSVYWYQQSLDQGLQFLIQYYNGEERAKGNILERFSAQQFPDLHSELNLSSLELGDSALYFCASSVVGSSYEQYFGPGTRLTVT.